This TCR beta chain was sequenced in a study of shared T cell receptors in the human thymus. Sequencing was performed with immunoSEQ multiplex PCR; in TCRdb, only in-frame clones are kept and a portion is missing. The table has roughly 500,000 clones, around three quarters seen once. CDR1 is LGHNA, CDR2 YSLEER, per germline. The CDR3 is 18 residues long. V dropped 2 bases and J dropped 0; count of bases not matched to a gene: 9. These data were also filed under a second study, of human thymus T cells. This second report adds: Donation came from healthy Finnish infants having corrective surgery for congenital heart defects. Thymus pieces cut out during corrective heart surgery were the tissue that was used. As related research reported, thymic repertoires overlapped highly among unrelated individuals.

This clonotype was obtained from a boy under two years old with a congenital heart defect. Sequencing was performed on thymocytes. The rearrangement links TRBV4-3 to TRBJ2-7; 11 nucleotides align to TRBD2. The CDR3 reads CASSQRLAGGPYSYEQYF. DNA for the CDR3: TGCGCCAGCAGCCAACGATTAGCGGGAGGGCCATACTCCTACGAGCAGTACTTC.